This T cell receptor (beta chain) comes out of a study of cytomegalovirus exposure and HLA in healthy donors. Broader study findings: Three CMV-associated chains were confirmed in vitro to be specific for CMV antigens. Later analysis reportedly placed an Asian-associated ancestry cluster below the roughly 670-donor mean in N-insertions.

The ends lost 4 bases at V and 5 bases at J; junction bases unmatched: 10. CDR3 length equals 16 residues. From germline, CDR1 is SGHVS and CDR2 FQNEAQ. Turning to this clone: Its antigen remains unidentified.

60 Vbeta and 13 Jbeta primers were used in PCR. Some clones are missing from TCRdb's copy, which holds only in-frame ones; the method was immunoSEQ multiplex PCR. The sample gives roughly 89,000 clones, over 60% of which show up once; roughly 21% is in the top ten. The material sequenced was PBMCs. The chain is built from TRBV7-8 and TRBJ2-5, with 10 bases that match TRBD2. The sequence was collected from a woman aged 50 to 60 in good health and CMV-seropositive. Written as DNA, the CDR3 is TGTGCCAGCAGCTCCACTAGCGGGGTCGGCAGGGAGACCCAGTACTTC. Encoded protein: CASSSTSGVGRETQYF.